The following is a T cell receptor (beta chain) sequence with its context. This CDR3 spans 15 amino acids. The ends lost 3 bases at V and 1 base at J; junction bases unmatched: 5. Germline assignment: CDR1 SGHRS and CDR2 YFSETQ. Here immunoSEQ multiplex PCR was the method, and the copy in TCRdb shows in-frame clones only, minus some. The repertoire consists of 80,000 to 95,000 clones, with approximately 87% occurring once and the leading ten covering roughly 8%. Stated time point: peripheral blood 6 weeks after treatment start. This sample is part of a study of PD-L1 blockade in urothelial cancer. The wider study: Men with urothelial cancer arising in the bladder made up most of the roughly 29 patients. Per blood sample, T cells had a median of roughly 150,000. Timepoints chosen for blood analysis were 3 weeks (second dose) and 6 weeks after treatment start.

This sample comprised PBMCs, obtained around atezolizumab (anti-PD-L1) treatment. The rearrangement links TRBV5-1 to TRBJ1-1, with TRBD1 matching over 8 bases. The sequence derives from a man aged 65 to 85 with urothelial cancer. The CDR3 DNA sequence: TGCGCCAGCAGCTACTATGGACAGGGGAACACTGAAGCTTTCTTT. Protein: CASSYYGQGNTEAFF.